The following is a T cell receptor (beta chain) sequence with its context. CDR3 length: 16 residues. The V gene end was trimmed by 5 bases and the J gene end by 0 bases; junction bases not matched to a gene: 2. Germline V gene data show CDR1 as SGHNT and CDR2 as YENEEA. This record comes from a study of blood T cell repertoires in COVID-19. Across the study: PBMCs, B-cell-depleted T cells, or T cells were the source of the cDNA or gDNA that made up the material.

Libraries were prepared by immunoSEQ multiplex PCR; TCRdb keeps only in-frame clonotypes and omits some of them. The table has about 150,000 clones, roughly 91% seen once. The sample was peripheral blood. V usage is TRBV11-3 and J usage is TRBJ2-3; 13 bases are shared with TRBD2. The receptor's source is a man in his 60s with active or convalescent COVID-19. DNA for the CDR3: TGTGCCAGCAGCCAGGGACTAGCGGGGAGCACAGATACGCAGTATTTT. Translated, it gives CASSQGLAGSTDTQYF.